The entry below gives a single TCR beta chain sequence along with its context. What it recognizes is unknown. The length of the CDR3 is 15 residues. Germline V lookup: CDR1 SGHTA, CDR2 FQGTGA. J was trimmed by 5 bases and V by 3 bases; bases with no gene match: 8. This sample was included in a study of long-term antiretroviral therapy in people with HIV. Study findings and constraints: The data indicate that diversity increased after ART but remained below transplant donor controls. Spans of CDR3 length were tighter for HIV repertoires than for controls.

Survey level was the resolution at which the v3.0 immunoSEQ assay ran. Sequencing set out to capture roughly 40,000-50,000 T-cell genomes per sample. Produced via immunoSEQ multiplex PCR; TCRdb's table is partial and in-frame only. Here the sample spans 14,000 or so clones, roughly 87% being singletons. Cryopreserved PBMC numbered about 0.9-11 million per sample before DNA extraction. The sample here was unsorted PBMCs, taken 6.2 years after starting antiretroviral therapy. The clonotype was recovered from a man between 35 and 55 years old with HIV. The J gene is TRBJ2-5, the V gene TRBV7-3; 8 bases are a match to TRBD2. In DNA, the CDR3 is TGTGCCAGCAGCTTCCAAGCGGGGGTGGCGGAGACCCAGTACTTC. Amino acid sequence: CASSFQAGVAETQYF.